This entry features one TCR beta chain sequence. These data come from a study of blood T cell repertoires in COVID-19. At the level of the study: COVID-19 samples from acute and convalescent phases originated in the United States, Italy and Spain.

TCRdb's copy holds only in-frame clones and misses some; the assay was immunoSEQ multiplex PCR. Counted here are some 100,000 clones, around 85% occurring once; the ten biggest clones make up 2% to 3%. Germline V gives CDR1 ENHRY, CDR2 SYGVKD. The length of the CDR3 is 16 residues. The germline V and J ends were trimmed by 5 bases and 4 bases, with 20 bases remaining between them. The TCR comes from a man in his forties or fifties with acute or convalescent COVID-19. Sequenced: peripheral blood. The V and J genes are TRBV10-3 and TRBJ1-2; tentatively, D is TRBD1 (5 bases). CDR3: CAISLLSRDVGYGYTF. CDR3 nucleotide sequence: TGTGCCATCAGTCTCTTATCCAGGGATGTAGGCTATGGCTACACCTTC.